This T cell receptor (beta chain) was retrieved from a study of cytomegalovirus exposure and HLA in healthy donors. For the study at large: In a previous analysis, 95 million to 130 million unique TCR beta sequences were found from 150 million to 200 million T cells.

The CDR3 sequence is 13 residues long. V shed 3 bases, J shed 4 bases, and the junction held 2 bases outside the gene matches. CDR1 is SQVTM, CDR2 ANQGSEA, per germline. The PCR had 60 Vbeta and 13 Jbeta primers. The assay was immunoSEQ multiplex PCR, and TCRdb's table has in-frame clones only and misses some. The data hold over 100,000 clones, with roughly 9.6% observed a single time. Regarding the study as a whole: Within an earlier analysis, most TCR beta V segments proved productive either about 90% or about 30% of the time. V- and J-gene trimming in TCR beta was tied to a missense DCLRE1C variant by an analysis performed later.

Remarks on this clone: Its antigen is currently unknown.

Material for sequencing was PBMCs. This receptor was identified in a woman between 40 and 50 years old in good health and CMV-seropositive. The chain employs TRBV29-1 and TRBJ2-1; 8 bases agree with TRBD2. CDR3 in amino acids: CSVEPSGYNEQFF. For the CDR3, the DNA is TGCAGCGTTGAGCCTAGCGGGTACAATGAGCAGTTCTTC.